This T cell receptor beta chain was observed in a study of blood T cell repertoires in COVID-19. At the level of the study: Donors in the United States, Italy and Spain gave samples during acute or convalescent COVID-19. From T cells, B-cell-depleted T cells, or PBMCs came the material, which was cDNA or gDNA.

This clone came up a few times. As originally analysed: Counts of nucleated cells, estimated from reference gene primer amplification, were obtained. Using immunoSEQ multiplex PCR, the repertoire was profiled, and TCRdb retains in-frame clones only, with some absent. For V, J and clone size, that table is used; D and trimming come from the DNA. Here the sample spans 260,000 or so clones, approximately 88% being singletons. V dropped 7 bases and J dropped 0 bases, with 8 bases sitting between them. The CDR3 runs to 12 residues. Germline V gene lookup returns CDR1 GTSNPN and CDR2 SVGIG (reference sequence).

This chain uses TRBV30 with TRBJ2-3; possibly TRBD2 for D (5 bases). Sequencing was carried out using peripheral blood. The sequence derives from a human donor in a cohort sampled during active COVID-19. The CDR3 region is CAYSGSTDTQYF. CDR3 nucleotides: TGTGCCTACAGCGGAAGCACAGATACGCAGTATTTT.